The sequence of this TCR beta chain was determined in a study of pediatric ulcerative colitis. Controls had normal endoscopy and no IBD diagnosis within a year. Points on this clone: Its target is unknown.

The CDR3 length is 18 residues. The V gene's germline CDR1 is SNHLY and CDR2 FYNNEI. The trim removed 8 bases at V and 2 bases at J, leaving 15 bases unmatched. Study-level results: Total lymphocyte DNA, not sorted subsets, was the template. Blood-rectal clonal overlap within each person was significantly higher in ulcerative colitis patients than controls.

Up to 500,000 reads were sequenced per sample. The table came from immunoSEQ multiplex PCR; TCRdb's copy has only in-frame clones and leaves some out. The table has tens of thousands of clones, more than 75% seen once. The sequenced sample was blood. The clonotype comes from a boy aged 5-17 years who was a control in a study of pediatric ulcerative colitis. This chain links TRBV2 with TRBJ2-6, with 7 bases aligning to TRBD1. The CDR3 region has the DNA TGTGCCAGCCCGCGAACAACCGGACAGGCCCCTGGGGCCAACGTCCTGACTTTC. This translates into CASPRTTGQAPGANVLTF.